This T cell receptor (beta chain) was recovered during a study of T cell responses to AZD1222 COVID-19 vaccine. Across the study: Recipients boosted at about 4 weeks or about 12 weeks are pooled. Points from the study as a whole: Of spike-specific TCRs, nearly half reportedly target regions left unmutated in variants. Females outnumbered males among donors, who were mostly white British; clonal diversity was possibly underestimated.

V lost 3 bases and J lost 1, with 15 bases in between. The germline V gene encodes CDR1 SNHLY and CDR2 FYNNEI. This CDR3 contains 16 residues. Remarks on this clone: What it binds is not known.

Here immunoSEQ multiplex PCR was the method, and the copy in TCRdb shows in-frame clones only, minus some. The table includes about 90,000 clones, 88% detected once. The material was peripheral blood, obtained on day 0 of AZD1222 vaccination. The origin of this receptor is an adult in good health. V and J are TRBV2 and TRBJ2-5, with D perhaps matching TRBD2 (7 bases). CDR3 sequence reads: CASSEVGGGVQETQYF. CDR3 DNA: TGTGCCAGCAGTGAGGTTGGAGGGGGGGTCCAAGAGACCCAGTACTTC. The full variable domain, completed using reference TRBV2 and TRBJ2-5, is EPEVTQTPSHQVTQMGQEVILRCVPISNHLYFYWYRQILGQKVEFLVSFYNNEISEKSEIFDDQFSVERPDGSNFTLKIRSTKLEDSAMYFCASSEVGGGVQETQYFGPGTRLLVL.